This T cell receptor beta chain came from a study of regulatory T cells in long-lasting Graves disease. CDR1 is LNHDA, CDR2 SQIVND, per germline (reference sequence). This CDR3 has 15 amino acids. Trimming took off 3 bases at V and 4 bases at J, with 13 bases between the two ends. Noted time point: newly diagnosed GD, antithyroid drugs for less than 3 months. Construction of the TCR library relied on RNA isolated from PBMCs. Graves' disease diagnoses followed American Thyroid Association guidelines. Building of the TCR beta libraries involved iRepertoire HTBI primers and Arm-PCR of CDR3 regions. In TCRdb, the multiplex PCR reads were re-called with MiXCR into one record per CDR3 protein. The sample lists about 440,000 distinct CDR3 sequences; 14% to 15% were seen once. The table lists this clonotype with a few counts. These data are also associated with another study on T cells in Graves' hyperthyroidism and ophthalmopathy. That work contributes: Across 18 months, stable Graves' hyperthyroidism was marked by no progression to ophthalmopathy.

This sequence joins TRBV19 and TRBJ2-1; possibly TRBD1 or TRBD2 for D (6 bases each). This specimen was peripheral blood mononuclear cells (PBMCs), taken at new diagnosis, from a patient treated with antithyroid drugs. The source of this sequence is a woman aged 25 to 45 with Graves disease. The CDR3 region has the DNA TGTGCCAGTAGTATTGGGGGGCAGCCTTACAATGAGCAGTTCTTC. This translates into CASSIGGQPYNEQFF.